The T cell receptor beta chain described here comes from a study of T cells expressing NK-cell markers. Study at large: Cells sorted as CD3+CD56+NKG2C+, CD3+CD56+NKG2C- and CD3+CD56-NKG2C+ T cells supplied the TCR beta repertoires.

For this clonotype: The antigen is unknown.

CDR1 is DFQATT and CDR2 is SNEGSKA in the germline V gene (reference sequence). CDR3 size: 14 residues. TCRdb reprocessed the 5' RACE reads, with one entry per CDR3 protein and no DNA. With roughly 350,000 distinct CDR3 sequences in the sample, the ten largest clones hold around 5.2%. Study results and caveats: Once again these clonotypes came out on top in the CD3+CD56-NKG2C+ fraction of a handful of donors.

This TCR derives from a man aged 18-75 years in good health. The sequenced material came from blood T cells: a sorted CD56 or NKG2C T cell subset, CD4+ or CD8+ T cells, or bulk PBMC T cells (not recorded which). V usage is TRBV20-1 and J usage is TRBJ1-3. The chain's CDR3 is CSARGPATGNTIYF.